These 26 T cell receptor beta chains came from one sample sequenced in a study of T cells in localized non-small cell lung cancer. Some clones are missing from TCRdb's copy, which holds only in-frame ones; the method was immunoSEQ multiplex PCR. Of around 100,000 clones in the sample, 87% were seen once. The sample in question was peripheral blood, obtained before any cancer treatment. Source of these receptors: a man between 35 and 75 years old with stage I squamous cell lung carcinoma.

The chain is built from TRBV11-2 and TRBJ2-3, with 12 bases aligning to TRBD2. The CDR3 runs 18 residues. With 3 bases clipped from V and 0 bases from J, the junction kept 7 bases outside the gene matches. Germline V gene lookup returns CDR1 SGHAT and CDR2 FQNNGV. The CDR3 sequence is CASSFPGLAGASTDTQYF. CDR3 DNA sequence: TGTGCCAGCAGCTTTCCGGGACTAGCGGGTGCTAGCACAGATACGCAGTATTTT.

The chain links TRBV13 to TRBJ2-5, with 10 positions matching TRBD2. The germline gives CDR1 PRHDT, CDR2 FYEKMQ (reference sequence). Trimming cost V 4 bases and J 5 bases; bases outside gene matches: 7. The CDR3 extends over 15 amino acids. In nucleotides, the CDR3 is TGTGCCAGCAGCTACCAGCGGGGGGGCTTGGAGACCCAGTACTTC. It specifies CASSYQRGGLETQYF. The complete variable domain, with remaining parts taken from reference TRBV13 and TRBJ2-5, reads AAGVIQSPRHLIKEKRETATLKCYPIPRHDTVYWYQQGPGQDPQFLISFYEKMQSDKGSIPDRFSAQQFSDYHSELNMSSLELGDSALYFCASSYQRGGLETQYFGPGTRLLVL.

The chain combines TRBV5-6 with TRBJ1-2; tentative D call: TRBD1 (6 bases). The V gene lost 2 bases and the J gene lost 3 bases, with 11 bases spanning the gap. Germline CDR1 and CDR2: SGHDT and YYEEEE. The CDR3 length is 14 residues. DNA of the CDR3: TGTGCCAGCAGCTTCCGCGGGGGCGACTATGGCTACACCTTC. Its translation is CASSFRGGDYGYTF. Variable domain in full (rest from reference TRBV5-6 and TRBJ1-2): DAGVTQSPTHLIKTRGQQVTLRCSPKSGHDTVSWYQQALGQGPQFIFQYYEEEERQRGNFPDRFSGHQFPNYSSELNVNALLLGDSALYLCASSFRGGDYGYTFGSGTRLTVV.

The chain carries TRBV10-1 and TRBJ2-7, with 10 bases that match TRBD1. The CDR3 extends over 16 amino acids. Per the germline V gene, CDR1 is WNHNN and CDR2 is SYGVQD (reference sequence). The J segment lost 4 bases and the V segment lost 5 bases, leaving 11 bases of the junction unmatched. CDR3 coding DNA: TGCGCCAGCAGTCCCTACCGGGACAGGGGCCGTTACGAGCAGTACTTC. Its protein is CASSPYRDRGRYEQYF.

The gene calls are TRBV6-6 and TRBJ1-2; the D is unclear. The V end was cut by 2 bases, the J end by 3 bases, with 10 bases between. The CDR3 is 14 residues long. CDR1 MNHNY and CDR2 SVGAGI come from the germline V gene (reference sequence). CDR3 in amino acids: CASSYPGKDYGYTF. CDR3 bases: TGTGCCAGCAGTTACCCCGGGAAAGACTATGGCTACACCTTC.

The J gene is TRBJ1-2, the V gene TRBV18; unclear D gene. This CDR3 comprises 12 residues. Germline lookup yields CDR1 KGHSH and CDR2 LQKENI. Trimming took 0 bases from V and 13 from J, leaving 12 bases between them. CDR3 loop: CASSPPSGSGTF. CDR3 DNA: TGTGCCAGCTCACCACCTTCGGGGTCCGGCACCTTC.

A single count supports this clone. The rearrangement links TRBV4-2 to TRBJ1-1; 11 bases fit TRBD1. This CDR3 has 16 amino acids. Per germline, CDR1 LGHNA and CDR2 YNFKEQ. The V segment lost 1 base and the J segment 0 bases; nucleotides outside the gene matches: 1. CDR3 amino acids: CASSQGTGGMNTEAFF. The CDR3 nucleotides are TGTGCCAGCAGCCAAGGGACAGGGGGCATGAACACTGAAGCTTTCTTT.

This sequence joins TRBV27 and TRBJ2-7; the D gene is possibly TRBD1 (6 bases). The CDR3 is 14 residues long. Germline loops: CDR1 MNHEY, CDR2 SMNVEV (reference sequence). V lost 2 bases, J lost 2 bases, and 10 bases lay in between. CDR3 DNA: TGTGCCAGCAGTTTAAAACAGGGAGCCTACGAGCAGTACTTC. It encodes CASSLKQGAYEQYF.

J is TRBJ1-2 and V is TRBV29-1; D possibly corresponds to TRBD1 (5 bases). Germline CDR1 and CDR2: SQVTM and ANQGSEA. The CDR3 runs to 13 residues. The V gene lost 3 bases and the J gene lost 2 bases, with 10 bases spanning the gap. CDR3 nucleotides: TGCAGCGTTGAGACAGACCCGAACTATGGCTACACCTTC. Amino acid sequence: CSVETDPNYGYTF.

The V gene is TRBV4-2, the J gene TRBJ2-1; D is unresolved. The CDR3 is 17 residues long. Deletions cut 4 bases from V and 4 bases from J, with 20 bases between. Germline-derived CDR1 and CDR2 are LGHNA and YNFKEQ. CDR3 region: CASSRVVADIRYNEQFF. CDR3 DNA sequence: TGTGCCAGCAGCCGAGTAGTAGCAGACATCAGGTACAATGAGCAGTTCTTC.

Only one count was recorded for this clone. V usage is TRBV6-5 and J usage is TRBJ2-7, with D uncertain. Germline CDR1 is MNHEY and CDR2 is SVGAGI. This CDR3 spans 14 amino acids. The V end was cut by 2 bases, the J end by 3 bases, with 11 bases between. The CDR3 loop reads CASSYRMAYYEQYF. CDR3 in DNA: TGTGCCAGCAGTTACCGAATGGCGTACTACGAGCAGTACTTC.

This clone rates as medium-sized. The gene calls are TRBV5-1 and TRBJ1-1, with D hard to call. This CDR3 has 14 amino acids. V was pared by 1 base and J by 1 base, with 8 bases between. Germline CDR1 is SGHRS and CDR2 is YFSETQ. The CDR3 protein is CASSLYSWNTEAFF. The CDR3, as DNA: TGCGCCAGCAGCTTGTACTCGTGGAACACTGAAGCTTTCTTT.

The CDR3 protein is CASSQGVGGGLLVEQFF. For the CDR3, the DNA is TGTGCCAGCAGCCAAGGTGTAGGGGGGGGCTTGCTGGTTGAGCAGTTCTTC. This chain links TRBV4-2 with TRBJ2-1; D is possibly TRBD2 (7 bases). The ends were cut back, 1 base at V and 9 bases at J, with 22 bases in the middle. CDR3 size: 17 residues. CDR1 and CDR2 from the germline V gene are LGHNA and YNFKEQ.

The chain uses TRBV6-1 and TRBJ2-1; the D gene is possibly TRBD1 (6 bases). Looked up from germline, CDR1 is MNHNS and CDR2 is SASEGT. The germline V and J ends were trimmed by 4 bases and 4 bases, with 17 bases remaining between them. CDR3 length equals 16 residues. This chain's CDR3 is CASSGLRDTLYNEQFF. For the CDR3, the DNA is TGTGCCAGCAGTGGCCTTCGGGACACCCTTTACAATGAGCAGTTCTTC.

The CDR3 is CASSLTSYEQYF. DNA for the CDR3: TGCGCCAGCAGCTTGACTTCCTACGAGCAGTACTTC. The rearrangement uses TRBV5-1 and TRBJ2-7; D ambiguous. The germline gives CDR1 SGHRS, CDR2 YFSETQ. Trimming shortened V by 1 base and J by 1 base, and 3 bases separated the two germline ends. This CDR3 spans 12 amino acids.

The chain links TRBV11-1 to TRBJ2-7; D not certain. Germline values: CDR1 SGHAT, CDR2 FQDESV (reference sequence). The V gene lost 4 bases and the J gene lost 3 bases, with 13 bases spanning the gap. The CDR3 totals 14 residues. In nucleotides, the CDR3 is TGTGCCAGCAGCTCCCGAGGCAGCCACTACGAGCAGTACTTC. The encoded protein is CASSSRGSHYEQYF.

This chain connects TRBV18 to TRBJ1-6; TRBD1 agrees at 7 bases. Per the germline V gene, CDR1 is KGHSH and CDR2 is LQKENI. There are 15 residues in the CDR3. J lost 5 bases, V lost 3 bases, and 4 bases had no gene match. CDR3: CASSPDRSHNSPLHF. CDR3 bases: TGTGCCAGCTCACCGGACAGGTCCCATAATTCACCCCTCCACTTT.

CDR3 DNA: TGTGCCAGCAGTACACCCCGGGGGGAGCAGTACTTC. Protein: CASSTPRGEQYF. The chain has TRBV28 and TRBJ2-7; possibly TRBD2 for D (6 bases). Deletions cut 5 bases from V and 7 bases from J, with 12 bases between. The CDR3 totals 12 residues. Germline V gives CDR1 MDHEN, CDR2 SYDVKM.

The V and J genes are TRBV18 and TRBJ2-7; perhaps D is TRBD1 or TRBD2 (5 bases each). This CDR3 spans 15 amino acids. Trimming took 6 bases from V and 0 from J, leaving 15 bases between them. Germline lookup yields CDR1 KGHSH and CDR2 LQKENI. This chain's CDR3 is CASSSGPTSSYEQYF. CDR3 DNA sequence: TGTGCCAGCTCCTCGGGGCCTACCAGCTCCTACGAGCAGTACTTC.

The rearrangement joins TRBV6-5 to TRBJ1-3; a possible D gene is TRBD1 (5 bases). This CDR3 comprises 16 residues. From germline, CDR1 is MNHEY and CDR2 SVGAGI. V lost 0 bases to trimming and J lost 7 bases, with 16 bases between them. CDR3 sequence (DNA): TGTGCCAGCAGTTACTCGATGTCAGGGAGAGGGAACACCATATATTTT. Its translation: CASSYSMSGRGNTIYF.

The V call is TRBV5-4, the J call TRBJ1-4, with D uncertain. The CDR3 has 15 residues. Trimming pared 0 bases from V and 7 bases from J, leaving 13 bases between. Per the germline V gene, CDR1 is SGHNT and CDR2 is YYREEE (reference sequence). CDR3 amino acids: CASSLGLEHGEKLFF. The CDR3 nucleotides read TGTGCCAGCAGCTTGGGTTTGGAGCATGGTGAAAAACTGTTTTTT.

This clone was seen just once. The chain is built from TRBV4-3 and TRBJ1-1, with D possibly matching TRBD1 (5 bases). CDR1 is LGHNA and CDR2 is YSLEER in the germline V gene. Trimming left V 4 bases short and J 0 bases short, with 12 bases between. The CDR3 spans 15 residues. The CDR3 nucleotides are TGCGCCAGCAGCCTCTACGAGGGGTTGAACACTGAAGCTTTCTTT. This translates into CASSLYEGLNTEAFF.

The chain carries TRBV2 and TRBJ1-3, with 11 bases identical to TRBD1. From germline, CDR1 is SNHLY and CDR2 FYNNEI. This CDR3 comprises 15 residues. V was clipped by 6 bases and J by 2 bases; unmatched bases: 3. CDR3 sequence reads: CASRGTGGPGNTIYF. CDR3 bases: TGTGCCAGCAGAGGGACAGGGGGACCTGGAAACACCATATATTTT.

V and J are TRBV28 and TRBJ2-3; the match to TRBD1 covers 9 bases. Unmatched junction bases numbered 9, after V lost 3 bases and J lost 8 bases. Germline lookup yields CDR1 MDHEN and CDR2 SYDVKM. CDR3 length: 15 residues. CDR3 sequence reads: CASSLTGTGKGTQYF. CDR3 coding DNA: TGTGCCAGCAGTTTGACCGGGACAGGGAAAGGTACGCAGTATTTT.

This chain joins TRBV25-1 and TRBJ1-3, with no clear D. CDR1 and CDR2 from the germline V gene are MGHDK and SYGVNS. V was trimmed by 3 bases and J by 2 bases, leaving 14 bases between them. The CDR3 contains 16 residues. CDR3 sequence: CASSEARAGAGNTIYF. CDR3 nucleotides: TGTGCCAGCAGTGAGGCGAGGGCAGGTGCTGGAAACACCATATATTTT.

This clone appeared a single time. This chain connects TRBV18 to TRBJ2-5; unclear D gene. The CDR3 is 14 amino acids. V gave up 6 bases and J gave up 3 bases, with 14 bases separating them. The germline gives CDR1 KGHSH, CDR2 LQKENI. The CDR3 reads CASSPGVIKETQYF. As DNA, the CDR3 is TGTGCCAGCTCCCCCGGCGTGATCAAAGAGACCCAGTACTTC.